The present TCR beta chain was sequenced within a study of T cells in Graves' hyperthyroidism and ophthalmopathy. There are 14 residues in the CDR3. Looked up from germline, CDR1 is MDHEN and CDR2 is SYDVKM. Of note for this clonotype: Possible read error: a much larger clone is one base away.

RNA transcripts gave rise to amplified TCR beta CDR3 regions. HTBI primers were used for first-round RT-PCR of the TCR CDR3. MiXCR, run by TCRdb on the multiplex PCR reads, gives a single entry per CDR3 protein. This sample has approximately 480,000 distinct CDR3 sequences, with 20% to 25% found just once. Material for sequencing was blood. This chain connects TRBV28 to TRBJ2-7; no clear D gene. The receptor's source is a man between 18 and 29 years old with Graves' hyperthyroidism. DNA for the CDR3: TGTGCCAGCAGGCCCAATAGGGCAGTTTACGAGCAGTGCTTC. Protein sequence: CASRPNRAVYEQCF.